What follows are 27 T cell receptor beta chains derived from one specimen sequenced in a study of T cells in Graves' hyperthyroidism and ophthalmopathy. RNA transcripts served as the template for amplifying TCR beta CDR3 regions. The TCR CDR3 first-round RT-PCR relied on the HTBI primer set. TCRdb redid the calling of the multiplex PCR reads with MiXCR, one entry per CDR3 protein. The table has about 640,000 distinct CDR3 sequences, less than 25% seen once; the top ten hold 30% to 40%. Sequencing was carried out using blood. Receptor source: a man aged 25-45 years with Graves' ophthalmopathy.

The chain recombines TRBV7-3 with TRBJ2-6; TRBD2 agrees at 15 bases. Germline V gives CDR1 SGHTA, CDR2 FQGTGA. The CDR3 contains 18 residues. The V segment lost 5 bases and the J segment 2 bases; nucleotides outside the gene matches: 4. The CDR3 loop is CASSPGLAGGPGANVLTF. The CDR3 DNA follows: TGTGCCAGCAGCCCCGGACTAGCGGGAGGGCCTGGGGCCAACGTCCTGACTTTC.

In regard to this clonotype: Since no conserved phenylalanine or tryptophan closes the CDR3, a read error is the likely cause. The V call is TRBV12-3 or TRBV12-4, the J call TRBJ2-2, with TRBD1 matching over 9 bases. CDR3 length: 16 amino acids. The V gene end was trimmed by 6 bases and the J gene end by 4 bases; junction bases not matched to a gene: 9. CDR3 protein: CASRGTTGGGTGELFL. The CDR3 DNA reads as TGTGCCAGCAGGGGAACGACAGGGGGTGGCACCGGGGAGCTGTTTCTT.

This clonotype was picked up many times. The V gene is TRBV18, the J gene TRBJ1-5, with no clear D. Between the trimmed V and J ends, which lost 8 bases and 5 bases, there was a span of 13 bases. CDR1 is KGHSH, CDR2 LQKENI, per germline. This CDR3 is built from 13 residues. The CDR3 DNA follows: TGTGCCAGCAGCCGAGGACTGGATCAGCCCCAGCATTTT. Translated: CASSRGLDQPQHF.

The chain combines TRBV6-1 with TRBJ2-7, with D tentatively TRBD2 (5 bases). The ends were cut back, 8 bases at V and 3 bases at J, with 11 bases in the middle. Germline values: CDR1 MNHNS, CDR2 SASEGT. The CDR3 contains 12 residues. The CDR3 here is CASGRERYEQYF. CDR3 DNA: TGTGCCAGCGGAAGGGAGCGCTACGAGCAGTACTTC.

There are many counts of this clonotype. J is TRBJ2-7 and V is TRBV20-1, with 15 bases matching TRBD2. CDR1 and CDR2 (germline): DFQATT, SNEGSKA (reference sequence). This CDR3 spans 16 amino acids. V lost 3 bases, J lost 2 bases, and 5 bases stayed unmatched. CDR3 nucleotide sequence: TGCAGTGCTAGTAAGGGACTAGCGGGAGGAGCCTACGAGCAGTACTTC. Translated: CSASKGLAGGAYEQYF.

The chain recombines TRBV10-1 with TRBJ2-5, with 7 bases that match TRBD2. This CDR3 comprises 18 residues. Trimming took 10 bases from V and 4 from J; bases not matched to a gene: 24. Germline CDR1 WNHNN, CDR2 SYGVQD (reference sequence). CDR3 amino acids: CAKGTLGTGGRAGETQYF. The CDR3 nucleotides read TGCGCCAAAGGGACCTTAGGGACTGGCGGGAGAGCTGGAGAGACCCAGTACTTC.

The chain carries TRBV27 and TRBJ1-6, with a weak D call TRBD1 (5 bases). V was trimmed by 3 bases and J by 7 bases, leaving 25 bases between them. CDR3 length: 19 residues. Germline-derived CDR1 and CDR2 are MNHEY and SMNVEV (reference sequence). CDR3 amino acids: CASSFSSKEGALRNSPLHF. CDR3 bases: TGTGCCAGCAGTTTCAGCTCCAAAGAAGGGGCCCTCCGGAATTCACCCCTCCACTTT.

There are a few counts of this clonotype. The V and J genes are TRBV7-2 and TRBJ2-3, with D hard to call. The V gene lost 1 base and the J gene lost 2 bases, with 10 bases spanning the gap. The CDR3 runs 15 residues. The germline V gene has CDR1 SGHTA and CDR2 FQGNSA. CDR3: CASSLGGGHTDTQYF. The CDR3 region has the DNA TGTGCCAGCAGCTTAGGCGGCGGTCACACAGATACGCAGTATTTT.

This clonotype was seen repeatedly, ten times or more. This chain uses TRBV28 with TRBJ1-2, with TRBD1 as a possible D gene (6 bases). The germline V gene encodes CDR1 MDHEN and CDR2 SYDVKM. V dropped 11 bases and J dropped 0 bases, with 13 bases sitting between them. This CDR3 spans 13 amino acids. CDR3 amino acids: CAGGGQTNYGYTF. The CDR3 nucleotides are TGTGCCGGGGGGGGACAAACTAACTATGGCTACACCTTC.

J is TRBJ2-7 and V is TRBV27; 8 bases line up with TRBD1. The length of the CDR3 is 15 residues. Germline lookup yields CDR1 MNHEY and CDR2 SMNVEV (reference sequence). The junction had 7 bases not matched to a gene; V was cut back by 4 bases and J by 2 bases. As DNA, the CDR3 is TGTGCCAGCAGTTCAACCCGGACAGGGACCTACGAGCAGTACTTC. Protein sequence: CASSSTRTGTYEQYF.

This rearrangement joins TRBV7-3 to TRBJ2-6; TRBD1 is a possible D gene (7 bases). CDR1 and CDR2 from the germline V gene are SGHTA and FQGTGA. V shed 2 bases and J shed 0 bases, with 14 bases lying between them. The CDR3 runs 18 residues. CDR3 residues: CASSLRQGGSSGANVLTF. In nucleotides, the CDR3 is TGTGCCAGCAGCTTACGGCAGGGGGGAAGCTCTGGGGCCAACGTCCTGACTTTC.

This clonotype was seen only a few times. CDR3 sequence: CSARVSSGGTYNEQFF. The CDR3 coding sequence is TGCAGTGCTAGAGTTAGTAGCGGAGGAACCTACAATGAGCAGTTCTTC. The chain has TRBV20-1 and TRBJ2-1; possible D gene TRBD2, 6 bases. CDR3 length equals 16 residues. Germline V gene data show CDR1 as DFQATT and CDR2 as SNEGSKA (reference sequence). Trimming left V 1 base short and J 2 bases short, with 15 bases between.

V is TRBV7-3 and J is TRBJ2-3, with 8 nucleotides matching TRBD1. With 5 bases clipped from V and 3 bases from J, the junction kept 7 bases outside the gene matches. CDR1 and CDR2 (germline): SGHTA, FQGTGA. There are 15 residues in the CDR3. The CDR3 DNA reads as TGTGCCAGCAGCCCCGACAGGGGATGGACAGATACGCAGTATTTT. Translation gives CASSPDRGWTDTQYF.

This clonotype was picked up many times. CDR3 amino acids: CASSFSGTEAFF. CDR3 DNA sequence: TGTGCCAGCAGCTTCTCGGGCACTGAAGCTTTCTTT. This rearrangement joins TRBV13 to TRBJ1-1; no clear D. The V end lost 3 bases, the J end lost 4 bases, and 6 bases lay between the germline ends. CDR3 size: 12 residues. The germline gives CDR1 PRHDT, CDR2 FYEKMQ (reference sequence).

The chain recombines TRBV4-1 with TRBJ2-7; 9 positions match TRBD2. From germline, CDR1 is MGHRA and CDR2 YSYEKL. The CDR3 has 19 amino acids. V lost 0 bases, J lost 1 base, and 13 bases stayed unmatched. The CDR3 loop reads CASSQEGIAGVAVSYEQYF. CDR3 coding DNA: TGCGCCAGCAGCCAAGAGGGGATAGCGGGAGTGGCCGTTTCCTACGAGCAGTACTTC.

This clonotype was seen repeatedly, ten times or more. V usage is TRBV20-1 and J usage is TRBJ2-3; 8 bases agree with TRBD2. Germline V CDR1 and CDR2: DFQATT, SNEGSKA (reference sequence). The CDR3 runs to 16 residues. J was trimmed by 2 bases and V by 0 bases; bases with no gene match: 7. As DNA, the CDR3 is TGCAGTGCTAGAGATCGTAGCGGGGCTAACACAGATACGCAGTATTTT. This gives the protein CSARDRSGANTDTQYF.

About this clonotype: Just one base apart from a much larger clone, this may be a read error. The V gene is TRBV10-1, the J gene TRBJ2-1, with D hard to call. Trimming pared 0 bases from V and 8 bases from J, leaving 8 bases between. CDR1 and CDR2 (germline): WNHNN, SYGVQD (reference sequence). This CDR3 is 13 amino acids long. CDR3 region: CASSESNGYEQFF. CDR3 bases: TGCGCCAGCAGTGAGTCGAATGGATATGAGCAGTTCTTC.

A few counts support this clonotype. The chain links TRBV12-3 or TRBV12-4 to TRBJ2-1; D is unclear. Between the trimmed V and J ends, which lost 6 bases and 7 bases, there was a span of 16 bases. This CDR3 contains 14 residues. The DNA for the CDR3 is TGTGCCAGCAGAGTTTTAGGGTTAAATAATGAGCAGTTCTTC. Protein product: CASRVLGLNNEQFF.

This clonotype appeared a few times. V gene TRBV3-1 combines with J gene TRBJ2-7; D not certain. V dropped 5 bases and J dropped 5 bases, with 19 bases sitting between them. The CDR3 spans 15 residues. Germline CDR1 is LGHDT and CDR2 is YNNKEL (reference sequence). CDR3 sequence reads: CASSGTNNWSDEQYF. CDR3 DNA sequence: TGTGCCAGCAGCGGAACCAATAATTGGTCGGACGAGCAGTACTTC.

A word on this clonotype: One end of the junction varies from germline; a read error may be responsible. V and J are TRBV5-1 and TRBJ2-3; D is unresolved. This CDR3 contains 17 residues. The germline V gene has CDR1 SGHRS and CDR2 YFSETQ. CDR3 bases: TGTGCCAGCAGCCCTCAACAAGGCCAGTTTATCACAGATACGCAGTATTTT. Its translation is CASSPQQGQFITDTQYF.

This chain uses TRBV6-1 with TRBJ2-7; D is possibly TRBD2 (7 bases). CDR1 and CDR2 (germline): MNHNS, SASEGT. V was pared by 6 bases and J by 7 bases, with 22 bases between. CDR3 size: 15 residues. The CDR3 sequence: CASRPGRGRLGEQYF. CDR3 in DNA: TGTGCCAGCAGGCCCGGGCGGGGGCGCCTGGGAGAGCAGTACTTC.

This clonotype was recorded many times. The chain carries TRBV11-2 and TRBJ1-2; no clear D. From germline, CDR1 is SGHAT and CDR2 FQNNGV. With 0 bases removed from V and 2 bases from J, the gap between germline ends came to 10 bases. The CDR3 is 15 amino acids. The CDR3 is CASSLELAPNYGYTF. CDR3 nucleotides: TGTGCCAGCAGCTTAGAACTAGCCCCCAACTATGGCTACACCTTC.

This clonotype was recorded many times. The genes are TRBV7-2 and TRBJ2-3; weak D call: TRBD1 (5 bases). The CDR3 runs to 15 residues. With 1 base removed from V and 4 bases from J, the gap between germline ends came to 12 bases. CDR1 and CDR2 (germline): SGHTA, FQGNSA. The CDR3 loop is CASSLDPLGADTQYF. Here the CDR3 DNA reads TGTGCCAGCAGCTTAGATCCCCTAGGGGCAGATACGCAGTATTTT.

This clonotype was counted only a few times. The chain couples TRBV5-1 to TRBJ2-5; D call uncertain. The germline V gene has CDR1 SGHRS and CDR2 YFSETQ. This CDR3 spans 17 amino acids. Trimming removed 9 bases at V and 3 bases at J, with 27 bases between. The DNA for the CDR3 is TGCGCCAACCCCGAGGACGTACTCGTCGGCAGCAAAGAGACCCAGTACTTC. Protein: CANPEDVLVGSKETQYF.

The CDR3 sequence is CASSAQGGLAFYEQYF. The DNA for the CDR3 is TGTGCCAGCAGCGCCCAGGGGGGACTAGCGTTCTACGAGCAGTACTTC. The chain couples TRBV9 to TRBJ2-7, with 10 bases that match TRBD2. The V and J ends lost 3 bases and 3 bases, in that order; junction bases with no gene match: 9. The CDR3 totals 16 residues. Germline lookup yields CDR1 SGDLS and CDR2 YYNGEE.

This chain uses TRBV3-1 with TRBJ2-1, with 13 bases aligning to TRBD2. CDR3 length: 16 residues. From germline, CDR1 is LGHDT and CDR2 YNNKEL (reference sequence). Losses at the gene ends were 0 bases for V and 5 bases for J; bases not matched to a gene: 1. CDR3 loop: CASSQDGLAGDNEQFF. The CDR3 region has the DNA TGTGCCAGCAGCCAAGATGGACTAGCGGGAGACAATGAGCAGTTCTTC.

Many counts were recorded for this clonotype. The gene calls are TRBV2 and TRBJ1-4; D not certain. Germline V lookup: CDR1 SNHLY, CDR2 FYNNEI. Trimming pared 4 bases from V and 6 bases from J, leaving 12 bases between. This CDR3 is 14 amino acids long. CDR3 protein: CASSGATGYEKLFF. CDR3 coding DNA: TGTGCCAGCAGTGGGGCCACGGGCTATGAAAAACTGTTTTTT.